This TCR beta chain was found in a study of blood T cell repertoires in COVID-19. Authors' analysis steps: By means of reference gene primer amplification, nucleated cell counts were estimated. The repertoire was sequenced with immunoSEQ multiplex PCR; TCRdb's copy has only in-frame clones and lacks some. V and J calls and clone size are as listed in that table; D and trimming were resolved from the DNA. The sample holds 120,000 to 150,000 clones, more than 70% seen once. This clone has a single count. Everyone who took part was about 18 to 90 years old, and they came from 24 US areas. Clinical history reported by participants formed the basis on which cohorts were assigned. V shed 6 bases and J shed 7 bases, with 18 bases lying between them. The CDR3 covers 14 residues. Germline CDR1 is MDHEN and CDR2 is SYDVKM.

The chain recombines TRBV28 with TRBJ1-2; D unclear. The TCR sequence derives from a man aged 40-55 years with acute COVID-19. Source material: PBMCs or T cells enriched from blood (not recorded which). The CDR3 reads CASRTPARYGGYTF. Here the CDR3 DNA reads TGTGCCAGCAGAACCCCCGCGAGATATGGTGGCTACACCTTC.